The rows below give T cell receptor beta chains drawn from one sample of a study of cytomegalovirus exposure and HLA in healthy donors. Repertoires were generated with immunoSEQ multiplex PCR, while TCRdb's copy carries only in-frame clones and drops some. Among around 110,000 clones listed, about 70% were seen once. Material for sequencing was PBMCs. Receptors originate from a woman in her fifties or sixties in good health and CMV-seropositive. Both conserved end residues are part of each CDR3. A D gene is named only where the DNA matches it firmly.

d_call j_call v_call cdr3_aa
. TRBJ1-3 TRBV6-6 CASSYYSGNTIYF
. TRBJ1-5 TRBV2 CASNVNQGWNQPQHF
TRBD1 TRBJ2-6 TRBV5-1 CASSKIQGGQGANVLTF
. TRBJ2-1 TRBV7-2 CASSLDRGGINEQFF
. TRBJ1-6 TRBV14 CASSFASRLTGSSYNSPLHF
TRBD1 TRBJ1-3 TRBV5-1 CASSNRTGSGNTIYF
TRBD2 TRBJ2-5 TRBV9 CASSVGLAGGLGETQYF
. TRBJ1-2 TRBV7-9 CSSSLGQGIYTF
TRBD1 TRBJ1-2 TRBV30 CAWSSGQLLTNYGYTF
. TRBJ1-1 TRBV4-2 CASSQDVGGGGTEAFF
. TRBJ1-1 TRBV7-2 CASSFAELPRTEAFF
TRBD1 TRBJ2-5 TRBV4-2 CASSQDGETGSEETQYF
TRBD1 TRBJ1-1 TRBV9 CASSVDRVTEAFF
. TRBJ1-2 TRBV7-2 CASSSPGGSGTF
. TRBJ1-1 TRBV4-3 CASSQAAANMNTEAFF
. TRBJ1-2 TRBV10-3 CAISPGQNYGYTF
. TRBJ2-5 TRBV14 CASSLREQETQYF
. TRBJ2-1 TRBV7-2 CASSLSSGSYNEQFF
. TRBJ1-2 TRBV4-1 CASSQGGRGHGYTF
TRBD1 TRBJ2-1 TRBV5-6 CASSLKGRGIDNEQFF
TRBD2 TRBJ2-2 TRBV5-8 CASSLGLAGGRTGELFF
. TRBJ2-5 TRBV4-1 CASSQDPARGVETQYF
. TRBJ1-1 TRBV6-6 CASSYEGQLNTEAFF
. TRBJ1-1 TRBV14 CASSPSSGTEAFF
. TRBJ1-6 TRBV2 CASRGDIYSPLHF
. TRBJ1-1 TRBV5-1 CASSFSGSTEAFF
. TRBJ2-2 TRBV9 CASSASIGANTGELFF
. TRBJ1-4 TRBV6-6 CATSRATNEKLFF
. TRBJ2-7 TRBV28 CASSSAGTPLSF
TRBD1 TRBJ2-3 TRBV7-6 CASSLVLQGPTDTQYF
. TRBJ2-1 TRBV6-1 CASRARSPGEQFF
. TRBJ1-5 TRBV18 CASSRQNSGNQPQHF
TRBD1 TRBJ2-2 TRBV6-1 CASRRQGARTGELFF
TRBD1 TRBJ2-7 TRBV7-7 CASSRDRGREQYF
TRBD1 TRBJ1-6 TRBV5-1 CASSLDTGQGGGLPLHF
. TRBJ2-2 TRBV5-1 CASSAPVSRGDTGELFF
TRBD1 TRBJ1-5 TRBV7-2 CASSLRQGWQPQHF
TRBD1 TRBJ1-2 TRBV28 CASSFGTGNYGYTF
TRBD1 TRBJ2-3 TRBV29-1 CSVGTDSTDTQYF
TRBD1 TRBJ1-1 TRBV7-3 CASSLMAGGSEAFF